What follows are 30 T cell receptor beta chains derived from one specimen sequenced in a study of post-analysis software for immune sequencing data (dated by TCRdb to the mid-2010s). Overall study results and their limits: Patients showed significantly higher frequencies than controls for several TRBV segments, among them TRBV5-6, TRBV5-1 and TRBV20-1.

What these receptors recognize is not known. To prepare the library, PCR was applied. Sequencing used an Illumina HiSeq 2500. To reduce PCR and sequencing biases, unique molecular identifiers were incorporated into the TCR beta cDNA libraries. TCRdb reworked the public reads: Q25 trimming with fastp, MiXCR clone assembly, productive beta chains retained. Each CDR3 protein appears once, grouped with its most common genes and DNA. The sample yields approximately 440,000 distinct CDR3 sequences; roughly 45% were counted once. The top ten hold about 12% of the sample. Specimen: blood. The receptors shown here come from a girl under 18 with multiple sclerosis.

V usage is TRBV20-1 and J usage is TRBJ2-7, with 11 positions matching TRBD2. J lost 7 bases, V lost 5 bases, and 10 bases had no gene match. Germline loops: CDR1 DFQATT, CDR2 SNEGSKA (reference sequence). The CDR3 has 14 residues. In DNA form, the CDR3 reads TGCAGTGCTGCTGTAGCGGGAGGGCCGGAAGAGCAGTACTTC. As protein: CSAAVAGGPEEQYF.

The CDR3 DNA is TGTGCCAGCACTCCTAGCGGGAGGGCCACCGGGGAGCTGTTTTTT. This gives the protein CASTPSGRATGELFF. The chain uses TRBV27 and TRBJ2-2; 12 positions agree with TRBD2. Germline loops: CDR1 MNHEY, CDR2 SMNVEV (reference sequence). The V segment lost 7 bases and the J segment 4 bases; nucleotides outside the gene matches: 4. CDR3 length equals 15 residues.

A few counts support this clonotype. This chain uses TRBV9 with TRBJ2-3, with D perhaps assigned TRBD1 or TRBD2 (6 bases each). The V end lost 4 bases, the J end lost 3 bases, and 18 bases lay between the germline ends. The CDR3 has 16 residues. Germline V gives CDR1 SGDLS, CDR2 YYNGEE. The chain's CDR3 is CASSPRRGSGTDTQYF. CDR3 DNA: TGTGCCAGCAGCCCCCGGAGGGGGAGCGGGACAGATACGCAGTATTTT.

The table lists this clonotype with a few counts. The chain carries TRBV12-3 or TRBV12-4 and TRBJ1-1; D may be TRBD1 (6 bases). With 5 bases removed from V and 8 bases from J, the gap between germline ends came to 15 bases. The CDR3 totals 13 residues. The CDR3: CASSASGGQEAFF. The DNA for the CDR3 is TGTGCCAGCAGTGCCTCGGGGGGACAAGAAGCTTTCTTT.

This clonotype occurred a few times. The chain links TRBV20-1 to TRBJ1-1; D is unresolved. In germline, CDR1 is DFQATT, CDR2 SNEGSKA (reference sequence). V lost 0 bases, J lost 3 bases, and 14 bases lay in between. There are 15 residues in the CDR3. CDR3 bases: TGCAGTGCTAGAGATTTGGCCGGGTTGGACACTGAAGCTTTCTTT. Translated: CSARDLAGLDTEAFF.

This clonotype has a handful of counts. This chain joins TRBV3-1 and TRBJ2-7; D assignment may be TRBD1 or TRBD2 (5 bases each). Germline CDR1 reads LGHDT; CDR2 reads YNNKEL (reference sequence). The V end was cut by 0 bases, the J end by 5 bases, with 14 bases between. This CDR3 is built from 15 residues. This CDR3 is CASSQDLGKGHEQYF. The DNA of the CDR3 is TGTGCCAGCAGCCAAGACTTAGGGAAGGGACACGAGCAGTACTTC.

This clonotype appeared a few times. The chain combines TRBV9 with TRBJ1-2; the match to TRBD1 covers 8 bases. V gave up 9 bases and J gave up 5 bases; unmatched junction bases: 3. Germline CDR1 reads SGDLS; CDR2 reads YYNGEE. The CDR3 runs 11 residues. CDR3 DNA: TGTGCCACTCAGGGGGCGTATGGCTACACCTTC. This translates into CATQGAYGYTF.

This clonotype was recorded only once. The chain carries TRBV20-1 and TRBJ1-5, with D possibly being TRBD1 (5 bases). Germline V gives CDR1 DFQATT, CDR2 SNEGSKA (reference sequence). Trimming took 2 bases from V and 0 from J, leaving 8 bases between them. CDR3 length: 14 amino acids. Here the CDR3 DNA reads TGCAGTGCTAGAATGGGGGTTAGCAATCAGCCCCAGCATTTT. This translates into CSARMGVSNQPQHF.

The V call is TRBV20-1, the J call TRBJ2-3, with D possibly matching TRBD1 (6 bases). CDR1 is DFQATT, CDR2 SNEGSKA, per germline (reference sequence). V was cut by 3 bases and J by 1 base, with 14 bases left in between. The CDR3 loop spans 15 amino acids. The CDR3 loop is CSASLPGARTDTQYF. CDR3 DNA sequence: TGCAGTGCTAGTCTCCCAGGGGCGCGCACAGATACGCAGTATTTT.

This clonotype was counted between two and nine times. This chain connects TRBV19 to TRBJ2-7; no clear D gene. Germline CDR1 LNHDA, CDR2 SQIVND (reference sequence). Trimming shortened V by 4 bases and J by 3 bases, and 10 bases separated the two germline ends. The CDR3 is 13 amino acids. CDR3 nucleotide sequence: TGTGCCAGTAGTAACCAGACGGACTACGAGCAGTACTTC. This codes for CASSNQTDYEQYF.

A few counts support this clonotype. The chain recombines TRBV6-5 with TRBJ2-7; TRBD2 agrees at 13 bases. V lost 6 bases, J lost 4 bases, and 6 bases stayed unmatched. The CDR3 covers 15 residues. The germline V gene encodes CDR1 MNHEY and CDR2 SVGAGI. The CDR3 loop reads CASSAGLAGDYEQYF. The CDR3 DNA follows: TGTGCCAGCAGCGCTGGACTAGCGGGAGATTACGAGCAGTACTTC.

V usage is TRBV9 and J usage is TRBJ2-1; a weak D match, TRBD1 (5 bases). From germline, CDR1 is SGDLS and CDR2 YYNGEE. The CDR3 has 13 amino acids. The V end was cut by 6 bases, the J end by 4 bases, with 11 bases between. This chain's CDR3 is CASNVDTYNEQFF. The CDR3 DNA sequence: TGTGCCAGCAACGTGGACACTTACAATGAGCAGTTCTTC.

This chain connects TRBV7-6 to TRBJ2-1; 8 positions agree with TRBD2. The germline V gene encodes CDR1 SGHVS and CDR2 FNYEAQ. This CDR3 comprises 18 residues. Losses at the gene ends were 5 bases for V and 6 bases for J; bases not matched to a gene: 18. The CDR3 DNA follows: TGTGCCAGCAGCGATATGATTTTCGAGCGGGAGAAGGGCAATGAGCAGTTCTTC. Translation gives CASSDMIFEREKGNEQFF. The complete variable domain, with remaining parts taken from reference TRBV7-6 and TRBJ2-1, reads GAGVSQSPRYKVTKRGQDVALRCDPISGHVSLYWYRQALGQGPEFLTYFNYEAQQDKSGLPNDRFSAERPEGSISTLTIQRTEQRDSAMYRCASSDMIFEREKGNEQFFGPGTRLTVL.

CDR3 nucleotide sequence: TGTGCCAGCAGCCCGTCTAGGACAGGGGTGAATGAGCAGTACTTC. This codes for CASSPSRTGVNEQYF. The chain has TRBV7-3 and TRBJ2-5, with TRBD1 matching over 9 bases. V lost 5 bases to trimming and J lost 11 bases; unmatched junction nucleotides: 15. CDR3 length: 15 amino acids. The germline gives CDR1 SGHTA, CDR2 FQGTGA.

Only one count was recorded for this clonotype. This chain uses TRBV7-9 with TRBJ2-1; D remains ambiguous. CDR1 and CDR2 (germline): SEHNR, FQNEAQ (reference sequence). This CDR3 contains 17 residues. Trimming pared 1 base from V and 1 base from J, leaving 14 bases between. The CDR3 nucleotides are TGTGCCAGCAGCTTAGAAGTGGGCCAGGTGTCCTACAATGAGCAGTTCTTC. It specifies CASSLEVGQVSYNEQFF.

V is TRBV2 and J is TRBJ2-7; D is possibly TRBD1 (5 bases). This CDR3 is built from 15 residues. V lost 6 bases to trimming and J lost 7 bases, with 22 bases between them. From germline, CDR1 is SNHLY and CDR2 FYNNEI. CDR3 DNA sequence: TGTGCCAGCAGAGTCACAGGTGCCCATTACAATGAGCAGTACTTC. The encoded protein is CASRVTGAHYNEQYF. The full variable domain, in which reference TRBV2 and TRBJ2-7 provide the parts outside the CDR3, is EPEVTQTPSHQVTQMGQEVILRCVPISNHLYFYWYRQILGQKVEFLVSFYNNEISEKSEIFDDQFSVERPDGSNFTLKIRSTKLEDSAMYFCASRVTGAHYNEQYFGPGTRLTVT.

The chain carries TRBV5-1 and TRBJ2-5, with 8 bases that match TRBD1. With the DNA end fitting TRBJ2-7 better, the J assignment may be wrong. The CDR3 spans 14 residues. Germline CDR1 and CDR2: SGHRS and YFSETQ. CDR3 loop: CASSYYRTGYEQYF. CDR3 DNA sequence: TGCGCCAGCAGCTATTACCGGACAGGGTACGAGCAGTACTTC.

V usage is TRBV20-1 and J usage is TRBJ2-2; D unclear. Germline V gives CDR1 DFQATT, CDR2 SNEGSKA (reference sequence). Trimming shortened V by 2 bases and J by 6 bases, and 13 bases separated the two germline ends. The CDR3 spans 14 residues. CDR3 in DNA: TGCAGTGCTAGACGCCGGAGCCCGGCCGGGGAGCTGTTTTTT. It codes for CSARRRSPAGELFF.

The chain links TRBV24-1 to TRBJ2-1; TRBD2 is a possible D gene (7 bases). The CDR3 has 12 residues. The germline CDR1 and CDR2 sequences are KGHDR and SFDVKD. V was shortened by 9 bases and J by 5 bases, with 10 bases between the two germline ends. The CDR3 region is CATGGADNEQFF. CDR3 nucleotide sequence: TGTGCCACCGGGGGGGCAGACAATGAGCAGTTCTTC.

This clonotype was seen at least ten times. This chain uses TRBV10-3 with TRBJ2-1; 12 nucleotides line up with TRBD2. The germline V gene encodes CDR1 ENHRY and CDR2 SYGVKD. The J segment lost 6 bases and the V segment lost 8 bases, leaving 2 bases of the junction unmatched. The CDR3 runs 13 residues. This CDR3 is CAIQTSGSNEQFF. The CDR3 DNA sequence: TGTGCCATCCAGACTAGCGGGAGCAATGAGCAGTTCTTC.

As DNA, the CDR3 is TGTGCCAGCAGTGGGGCCGTGGGCGGTCAGCCCCAGCATTTT. Protein sequence: CASSGAVGGQPQHF. The rearrangement uses TRBV6-2 or TRBV6-3 and TRBJ1-5; maybe TRBD1 (5 bases). In germline, CDR1 is MNHEY, CDR2 SVGEGT. CDR3 length: 14 residues. The ends were cut back, 5 bases at V and 6 bases at J, with 14 bases in the middle.

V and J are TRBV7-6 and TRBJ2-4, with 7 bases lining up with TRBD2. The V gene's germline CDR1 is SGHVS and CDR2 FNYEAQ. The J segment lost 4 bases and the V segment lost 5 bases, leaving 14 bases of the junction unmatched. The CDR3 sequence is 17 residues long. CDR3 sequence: CASSQQPAGEWKNIQYF. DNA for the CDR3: TGTGCCAGCAGCCAACAACCGGCGGGAGAATGGAAAAACATTCAGTACTTC.

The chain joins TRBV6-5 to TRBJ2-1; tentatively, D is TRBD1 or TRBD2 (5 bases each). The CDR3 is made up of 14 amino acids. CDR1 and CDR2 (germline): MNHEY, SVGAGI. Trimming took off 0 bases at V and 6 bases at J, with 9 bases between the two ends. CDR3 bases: TGTGCCAGCAGTTACTCTGGGACGAGCAATGAGCAGTTCTTC. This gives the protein CASSYSGTSNEQFF.

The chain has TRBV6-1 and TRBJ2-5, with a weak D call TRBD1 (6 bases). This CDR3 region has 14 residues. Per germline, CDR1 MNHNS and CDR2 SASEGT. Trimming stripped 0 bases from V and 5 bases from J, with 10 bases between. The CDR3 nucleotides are TGTGCCAGCAGTGAAGCGGACAGTCGGGAGACCCAGTACTTC. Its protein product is CASSEADSRETQYF.

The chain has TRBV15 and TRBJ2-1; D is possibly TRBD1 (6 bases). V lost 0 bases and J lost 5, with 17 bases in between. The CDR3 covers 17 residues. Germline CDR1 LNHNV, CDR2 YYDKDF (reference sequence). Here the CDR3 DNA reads TGTGCCACCAGCAGAGAACCAGGGGTCGTAATTCACAATGAGCAGTTCTTC. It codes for CATSREPGVVIHNEQFF.

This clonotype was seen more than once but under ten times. In DNA, the CDR3 is TGTGCCAGCAGCACCCCGGACGGCTCCTACGAGCAGTACTTC. This encodes CASSTPDGSYEQYF. The chain recombines TRBV27 with TRBJ2-7; no clear D gene. CDR3 length equals 14 residues. Trimming pared 6 bases from V and 0 bases from J, leaving 12 bases between. Germline V gene lookup returns CDR1 MNHEY and CDR2 SMNVEV (reference sequence).

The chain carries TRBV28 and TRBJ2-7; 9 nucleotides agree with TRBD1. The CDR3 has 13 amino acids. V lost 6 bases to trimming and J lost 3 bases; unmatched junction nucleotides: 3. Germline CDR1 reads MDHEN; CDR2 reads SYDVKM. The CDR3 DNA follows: TGTGCCAGCAGAAACAGGGGGCGCTACGAGCAGTACTTC. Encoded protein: CASRNRGRYEQYF. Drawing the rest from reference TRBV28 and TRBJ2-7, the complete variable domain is DVKVTQSSRYLVKRTGEKVFLECVQDMDHENMFWYRQDPGLGLRLIYFSYDVKMKEKGDIPEGYSVSREKKERFSLILESASTNQTSMYLCASRNRGRYEQYFGPGTRLTVT.

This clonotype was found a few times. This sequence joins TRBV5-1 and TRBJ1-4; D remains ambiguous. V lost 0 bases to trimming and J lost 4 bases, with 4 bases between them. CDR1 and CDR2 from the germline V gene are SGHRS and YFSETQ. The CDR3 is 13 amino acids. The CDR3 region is CASSLEDNEKLFF. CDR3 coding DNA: TGCGCCAGCAGCTTGGAGGATAATGAAAAACTGTTTTTT.

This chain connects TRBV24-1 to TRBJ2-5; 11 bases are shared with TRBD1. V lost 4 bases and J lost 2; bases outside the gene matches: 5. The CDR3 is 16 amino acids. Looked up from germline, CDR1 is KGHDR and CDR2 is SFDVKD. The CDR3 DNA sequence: TGTGCCACCAGTGACTCCGGGACAGGGGGACAAGAGACCCAGTACTTC. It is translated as CATSDSGTGGQETQYF.

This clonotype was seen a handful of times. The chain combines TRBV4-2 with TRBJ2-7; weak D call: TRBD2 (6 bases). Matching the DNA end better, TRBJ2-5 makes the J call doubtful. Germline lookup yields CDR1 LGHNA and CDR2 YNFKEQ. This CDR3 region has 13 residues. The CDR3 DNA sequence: TGTGCCAGCAGCCAGGACTATGGAGAGACCCAGTACTTC. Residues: CASSQDYGETQYF.